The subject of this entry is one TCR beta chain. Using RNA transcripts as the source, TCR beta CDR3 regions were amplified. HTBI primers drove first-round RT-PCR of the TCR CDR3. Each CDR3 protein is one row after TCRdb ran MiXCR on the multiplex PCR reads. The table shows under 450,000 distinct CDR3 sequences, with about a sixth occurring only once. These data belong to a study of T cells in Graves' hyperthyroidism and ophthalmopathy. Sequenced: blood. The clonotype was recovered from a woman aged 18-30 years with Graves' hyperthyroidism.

The CDR3 spells CSAQRHSSTDTQYF. CDR3 sequence (DNA): TGCAGTGCTCAGAGGCATTCTAGCACAGATACGCAGTATTTT. The rearrangement uses TRBV20-1 and TRBJ2-3; unclear D gene. The V gene's germline CDR1 is DFQATT and CDR2 SNEGSKA (reference sequence). The CDR3 totals 14 residues. Between the trimmed V and J ends, which lost 5 bases and 0 bases, there was a span of 12 bases.